These 27 T cell receptor beta chains originate from one sample sequenced in a study of blood T cells in healthy people across ages. Sample-barcoded 5' priming and a J-beta primer mix drove a second PCR of roughly 6 to 12 cycles. TCRdb independently ran MiXCR on the 5' RACE reads; one entry per CDR3 protein. The sample consists of more than 750,000 distinct CDR3 sequences, around 29% of them appearing once. These sequences were also reported in another study, on T cells of mothers and their children.

The specimen sequenced was blood. The receptors shown here come from a woman in her forties in good health.

The V call is TRBV5-6, the J call TRBJ2-1; D is unresolved. The V gene's germline CDR1 is SGHDT and CDR2 YYEEEE. V was pared by 7 bases and J by 0 bases, with 14 bases between. This CDR3 contains 15 residues. In DNA form, the CDR3 reads TGTGCCAGCGGCTGGTATTTGAGCTCCTACAATGAGCAGTTCTTC. Its protein product is CASGWYLSSYNEQFF.

This rearrangement joins TRBV5-1 to TRBJ2-4, with D perhaps matching TRBD2 (6 bases). Trimming shortened V by 4 bases and J by 0 bases, and 20 bases separated the two germline ends. Per germline, CDR1 SGHRS and CDR2 YFSETQ. This CDR3 region has 18 residues. Here the CDR3 reads CASSQGTRDSVAKNIQYF. CDR3 DNA sequence: TGCGCCAGCAGCCAAGGAACCAGGGACTCAGTAGCCAAAAACATTCAGTACTTC.

This clonotype was counted between two and nine times. The rearrangement uses TRBV28 and TRBJ1-2; D is perhaps TRBD1 (6 bases). Germline V gene lookup returns CDR1 MDHEN and CDR2 SYDVKM. Trimming removed 2 bases at V and 7 bases at J, with 17 bases between. The length of the CDR3 is 15 residues. This chain's CDR3 is CASSLKDGRGSGYTF. The CDR3 DNA sequence: TGTGCCAGCAGTTTAAAGGATGGCAGGGGTTCTGGCTACACCTTC.

A note on this clonotype: Just one base apart from a much larger clone, this may be a read error. The V call is TRBV6-2 or TRBV6-3, the J call TRBJ2-1; a possible D gene is TRBD1 (6 bases). The V gene's germline CDR1 is MNHEY and CDR2 SVGEGT. The CDR3 contains 12 residues. V was pared by 6 bases and J by 10 bases, with 13 bases between. The CDR3 region is CASSGQRKEQFF. The CDR3 DNA sequence: TGTGCCAGCAGCGGACAGCGAAAGGAGCAGTTCTTC.

A remark on this clonotype: A much larger clone lies a single base off, so this may be a read error. The V call is TRBV7-9, the J call TRBJ2-1, with 9 bases lining up with TRBD2. CDR1 SEHNR and CDR2 FQNEAQ come from the germline V gene (reference sequence). The CDR3 runs 12 residues. The J segment lost 8 bases and the V segment lost 6 bases, leaving 2 bases of the junction unmatched. CDR3 residues: CASRLAGDEQFF. CDR3 in DNA: TGTGCCAGCAGACTAGCGGGCGATGAGCAGTTCTTC.

This clonotype was recorded many times. The V call is TRBV18, the J call TRBJ2-5, with 8 bases matching TRBD1. The CDR3 runs to 14 residues. Germline-derived CDR1 and CDR2 are KGHSH and LQKENI. The J segment lost 2 bases and the V segment lost 8 bases, leaving 7 bases of the junction unmatched. The CDR3 nucleotides read TGTGCCAGCAGCCCCGGGACAGGACAAGAGACCCAGTACTTC. Translation gives CASSPGTGQETQYF.

The J gene is TRBJ2-4, the V gene TRBV7-9, with 10 bases that match TRBD1. The assigned J gene may be wrong: the sequence end matches TRBJ2-7 better. CDR1 is SEHNR, CDR2 FQNEAQ, per germline (reference sequence). CDR3 size: 13 residues. The CDR3 loop is CASRPGTGDEQYF. CDR3 coding DNA: TGTGCCAGCAGGCCCGGGACAGGGGACGAGCAGTACTTC.

In this sample, this clonotype turned up a few times. Just one base apart from a much larger clone, this may be a read error. This chain connects TRBV7-3 to TRBJ2-4; the D is unclear. Germline loops: CDR1 SGHTA, CDR2 FQGTGA. The germline V and J ends were trimmed by 8 bases and 13 bases, with 15 bases remaining between them. This CDR3 has 11 residues. The CDR3 protein is CASGTRSEQYF. The CDR3 coding sequence is TGTGCCAGCGGTACGAGGAGTGAGCAGTACTTC.

Remarks on this clonotype: This may be a read error, as it is one base from a much larger clone. The chain recombines TRBV9 with TRBJ2-1, with D tentatively TRBD2 (5 bases). Germline assignment: CDR1 SGDLS and CDR2 YYNGEE. This CDR3 has 16 residues. The CDR3 protein is CASSFLPGNLNNKQFF. DNA for the CDR3: TGTGCCAGCAGCTTCCTTCCCGGGAACCTAAACAATAAGCAGTTCTTC.

The chain is built from TRBV6-6 and TRBJ1-3, with 10 bases lining up with TRBD1. CDR3 length equals 15 residues. Germline V gene data show CDR1 as MNHNY and CDR2 as SVGAGI (reference sequence). V was pared by 2 bases and J by 4 bases, with 2 bases of the junction left unmatched. The CDR3 coding sequence is TGTGCCAGCAGTTACGGGACAGGGGTCGGAAACACCATATATTTT. Amino acid sequence: CASSYGTGVGNTIYF.

This chain links TRBV24-1 with TRBJ2-1, with a possible D match to TRBD2 (5 bases). Looked up from germline, CDR1 is KGHDR and CDR2 is SFDVKD. V dropped 4 bases and J dropped 4 bases, with 13 bases sitting between them. This CDR3 has 15 amino acids. The CDR3 spells CATSDRGASYNEQFF. CDR3 DNA: TGTGCCACCAGTGACCGGGGAGCCTCTTACAATGAGCAGTTCTTC.

About this clonotype: Since no conserved phenylalanine or tryptophan closes the CDR3, a read error is the likely cause. The chain couples TRBV4-1 to TRBJ2-2; D gene ambiguous. The V gene lost 6 bases and the J gene lost 3 bases, with 14 bases spanning the gap. Germline-derived CDR1 and CDR2 are MGHRA and YSYEKL. The CDR3 contains 15 residues. The CDR3 DNA is TGCGCCAGCAGAGTAGTCGAGGAACACACCGGGGAGCTGTTTTGT. This sequence encodes CASRVVEEHTGELFC.

To note about this clonotype: With a much larger clone just one base away, this may be a read error. This chain uses TRBV4-2 with TRBJ1-4, with a weak D call TRBD1 (5 bases). Germline loops: CDR1 LGHNA, CDR2 YNFKEQ. The CDR3 sequence is 15 residues long. V shed 0 bases and J shed 6 bases, with 11 bases lying between them. CDR3 loop: CASSQDRQIDEKLFF. The CDR3 DNA reads TGTGCCAGCAGCCAAGATCGACAGATTGATGAAAAACTGTTTTTT.

This rearrangement joins TRBV19 to TRBJ1-4; tentative D call: TRBD1 (5 bases). This CDR3 has 15 amino acids. In germline, CDR1 is LNHDA, CDR2 SQIVND (reference sequence). V lost 6 bases, J lost 5 bases, and 16 bases lay in between. The CDR3 is CASSATGGPNEKLFF. The CDR3 DNA is TGTGCCAGTAGCGCAACAGGCGGGCCAAATGAAAAACTGTTTTTT.

This CDR3 reads CASSVVPRDEQYF. The DNA of the CDR3 is TGTGCCAGCAGCGTAGTACCCCGCGATGAGCAGTACTTC. The chain links TRBV9 to TRBJ2-4; no definite D call. The CDR3 is 13 amino acids. Looked up from germline, CDR1 is SGDLS and CDR2 is YYNGEE. The germline V and J ends were trimmed by 0 bases and 13 bases, with 14 bases remaining between them.

This rearrangement joins TRBV19 to TRBJ1-5; maybe TRBD1 (6 bases). Germline V gene lookup returns CDR1 LNHDA and CDR2 SQIVND (reference sequence). This CDR3 comprises 15 residues. Trimming cost V 4 bases and J 3 bases, with 13 bases left between them. The CDR3 region is CASSTAGAPNQPQHF. The CDR3 region has the DNA TGTGCCAGTAGTACTGCAGGGGCCCCCAATCAGCCCCAGCATTTT. Based on the CDR3 plus reference TRBV19 and TRBJ1-5, the full variable domain is DGGITQSPKYLFRKEGQNVTLSCEQNLNHDAMYWYRQDPGQGLRLIYYSQIVNDFQKGDIAEGYSVSREKKESFPLTVTSAQKNPTAFYLCASSTAGAPNQPQHFGDGTRLSIL.

The rearrangement joins TRBV10-3 to TRBJ1-1; 7 bases are shared with TRBD1. The ends lost 4 bases at V and 4 bases at J; junction bases unmatched: 6. The CDR3 contains 14 residues. CDR1 is ENHRY, CDR2 SYGVKD, per germline. In DNA form, the CDR3 reads TGTGCCATCAGTGCCGCAGGGGGTCCCACTGAAGCTTTCTTT. Translating gives CAISAAGGPTEAFF.

On this clonotype itself: With a much larger clone just one base away, this may be a read error. V gene TRBV24-1 combines with J gene TRBJ2-7, with 9 bases aligning to TRBD1. This CDR3 has 16 residues. J gave up 7 bases and V 4 bases, and 13 bases lay outside the gene matches. Germline-derived CDR1 and CDR2 are KGHDR and SFDVKD. CDR3 DNA sequence: TGTGCCACCAGTGACCGCACCGGGACAGGGAACAATGAGCAGTACTTC. It specifies CATSDRTGTGNNEQYF.

This clonotype has a handful of counts. The chain uses TRBV9 and TRBJ2-3; no clear D. Trimming left V 0 bases short and J 6 bases short, with 5 bases between. Looked up from germline, CDR1 is SGDLS and CDR2 is YYNGEE. The CDR3 length is 12 residues. CDR3 sequence (DNA): TGTGCCAGCAGCGTAGCCGGGGATACGCAGTATTTT. Encoded protein: CASSVAGDTQYF.

The chain uses TRBV18 and TRBJ1-1; tentatively, D is TRBD1 (5 bases). Per germline, CDR1 KGHSH and CDR2 LQKENI. The CDR3 runs to 14 residues. The V gene lost 1 base and the J gene lost 1 base, with 7 bases spanning the gap. The CDR3 spells CASSPQGENTEAFF. In DNA form, the CDR3 reads TGTGCCAGCTCACCACAAGGGGAGAACACTGAAGCTTTCTTT.

Many counts were recorded for this clonotype. The chain recombines TRBV7-6 with TRBJ1-1, with D perhaps matching TRBD1 (5 bases). Trimming pared 5 bases from V and 8 bases from J, leaving 15 bases between. The CDR3 extends over 13 amino acids. Per germline, CDR1 SGHVS and CDR2 FNYEAQ. The CDR3 spells CASSMPWGTEAFF. CDR3 bases: TGTGCCAGCAGCATGCCATGGGGGACCGAAGCTTTCTTT.

The V call is TRBV10-3, the J call TRBJ1-5; D not resolved. In germline, CDR1 is ENHRY, CDR2 SYGVKD. The CDR3 is made up of 12 amino acids. The V gene lost 3 bases and the J gene lost 6 bases, with 6 bases spanning the gap. Here the CDR3 reads CAISEDVQPQHF. The CDR3 nucleotides are TGTGCCATCAGTGAAGACGTTCAGCCCCAGCATTTT.

Ten or more counts support this clonotype. V is TRBV4-3 and J is TRBJ2-7; D unclear. From germline, CDR1 is LGHNA and CDR2 YSLEER. The CDR3 runs to 13 residues. V was cut by 0 bases and J by 4 bases, with 7 bases left in between. The chain's CDR3 is CASSQDLLYEQYF. DNA of the CDR3: TGCGCCAGCAGCCAAGATCTCCTTTACGAGCAGTACTTC.

The chain uses TRBV4-1 and TRBJ2-7, with a weak D call TRBD1 (6 bases). The CDR3 runs 15 residues. The V and J ends lost 4 bases and 2 bases respectively, with 15 bases between them. Germline lookup yields CDR1 MGHRA and CDR2 YSYEKL. The CDR3 is CASSLGLGAPYEQYF. CDR3 DNA: TGCGCCAGCAGCCTTGGTTTGGGGGCTCCCTACGAGCAGTACTTC.

Details on this clonotype: This may be a read error, as it is one base from a much larger clone. This rearrangement joins TRBV20-1 to TRBJ1-1; the D is unclear. The CDR3 loop spans 13 amino acids. Germline V CDR1 and CDR2: DFQATT, SNEGSKA (reference sequence). The CDR3 here is CSADSTRNTETFF. DNA for the CDR3: TGCAGTGCCGATTCTACACGGAACACTGAAACTTTCTTT.

Points on this clonotype: A read error is possible here, since a much larger clone lies one base away. This CDR3 is CASSATGGLGAEAFF. For the CDR3, the DNA is TGTGCCAGCAGTGCTACAGGGGGCTTGGGCGCTGAAGCTTTCTTT. J is TRBJ1-1 and V is TRBV25-1; 9 nucleotides agree with TRBD1. The CDR3 extends over 15 amino acids. V was pared by 4 bases and J by 6 bases, with 9 bases of the junction left unmatched. The germline CDR1 and CDR2 sequences are MGHDK and SYGVNS.

A few counts support this clonotype. The chain is built from TRBV7-9 and TRBJ2-3, with D perhaps matching TRBD2 (5 bases). The germline V gene has CDR1 SEHNR and CDR2 FQNEAQ (reference sequence). V gave up 1 base and J gave up 0 bases, with 11 bases separating them. This CDR3 comprises 16 residues. CDR3 loop: CASSLEGLSSTDTQYF. The CDR3 coding sequence is TGTGCCAGCAGCTTAGAAGGACTCTCTAGCACAGATACGCAGTATTTT.